These 6 T cell receptor beta chains came from one sample sequenced in a study of beta chain features in type 1 diabetes. Notes on the study in general: TCRB CDR3s were moderately but significantly shorter in Type 1 diabetes patients in all four CD4+ subsets.

The sequenced template was cDNA made from the entire isolated RNA. Libraries were prepared by immunoSEQ multiplex PCR; TCRdb keeps only in-frame clonotypes and omits some of them. The repertoire consists of approximately 600,000 clones, with approximately 13% occurring once and the leading ten covering around 0.12%. The antigens of these receptors remain unknown. Sequencing input: naive CD4+ T cells from blood. The receptors were sampled from a man aged 30 to 45 with type 1 diabetes.

This clone has more than one count but fewer than ten. The chain recombines TRBV10-3 with TRBJ2-1; 11 bases map to TRBD2. This CDR3 has 17 residues. Germline-derived CDR1 and CDR2 are ENHRY and SYGVKD. V lost 1 base and J lost 8; bases outside the gene matches: 10. The DNA for the CDR3 is TGTGCCATCAGTGAGTGGGGCTCTAGCGGGGGGAGTCATGAGCAGTTCTTC. Translated, it gives CAISEWGSSGGSHEQFF.

This clone was seen more than once but under ten times. V is TRBV5-1 and J is TRBJ2-5; no reliable D call. Germline V gene sequence: CDR1 SGHRS, CDR2 YFSETQ. This CDR3 has 18 amino acids. V was shortened by 3 bases and J by 1 base, with 22 bases between the two germline ends. The DNA for the CDR3 is TGCGCCAGCAGCTCGAGATCCCGGACGCCGAACGCCCAAGAGACCCAGTACTTC. It encodes CASSSRSRTPNAQETQYF.

The chain uses TRBV4-2 and TRBJ2-2, with D possibly matching TRBD1 (5 bases). The V gene's germline CDR1 is LGHNA and CDR2 YNFKEQ. The CDR3 is made up of 16 amino acids. V dropped 4 bases and J dropped 5 bases, with 17 bases sitting between them. For the CDR3, the DNA is TGTGCCAGCAGCCGAGGACCCCAGGGAAATACCGGGGAGCTGTTTTTT. Translation gives CASSRGPQGNTGELFF.

The CDR3 here is CASSQGREGYGYTF. In nucleotides, the CDR3 is TGTGCCAGCAGCCAAGGACGGGAGGGCTATGGCTACACCTTC. The V call is TRBV14, the J call TRBJ1-2; D uncertain. The CDR3 runs to 14 residues. Trimming removed 1 base from V and 4 bases from J, with 10 bases in between. In germline, CDR1 is SGHDN, CDR2 FVKESK.

The J gene is TRBJ1-2, the V gene TRBV5-4, with D perhaps TRBD1 (5 bases). Germline V CDR1 and CDR2: SGHNT, YYREEE (reference sequence). Trimming cost V 4 bases and J 4 bases, with 17 bases left between them. The length of the CDR3 is 15 residues. CDR3 in amino acids: CASSLWQGRGYGYTF. The CDR3, as DNA: TGTGCCAGCAGCCTCTGGCAGGGAAGAGGCTATGGCTACACCTTC. The full variable domain, with the rest looked up from reference TRBV5-4 and TRBJ1-2, is ETGVTQSPTHLIKTRGQQVTLRCSSQSGHNTVSWYQQALGQGPQFIFQYYREEENGRGNFPPRFSGLQFPNYSSELNVNALELDDSALYLCASSLWQGRGYGYTFGSGTRLTVV.

This clone was picked up a small number of times. The chain has TRBV4-3 and TRBJ2-4; D perhaps matches TRBD2 (5 bases). The CDR3 has 14 amino acids. The germline gives CDR1 LGHNA, CDR2 YSLEER. V was clipped by 2 bases and J by 8 bases, with 13 bases between them. CDR3 residues: CASSQTDTRDIQYF. In DNA, the CDR3 is TGCGCCAGCAGCCAAACCGACACGAGGGACATTCAGTACTTC.